Reported below is one T cell receptor beta chain. Its antigen remains unknown. In the same sample, other DNA sequences code for this CDR3. The V and J ends lost 0 bases and 0 bases respectively, with 6 bases between them. Germline V lookup: CDR1 MNHNS, CDR2 SASEGT. This CDR3 spans 15 amino acids. These data come from a study of T cell responses to AZD1222 COVID-19 vaccine. Study observations and caveats: Unmutated variant regions reportedly attract nearly half of all spike-specific TCRs. Among vaccine-associated CD4 TCRs, coverage spanned spike, with dominance at 160-218 and 743-854. AZD1222 recipients seropositive at baseline numbered only six or seven. Spike-specific TCR breadth and depth grew following two AZD1222 doses.

TCRdb's table, derived via immunoSEQ multiplex PCR, lists solely in-frame clones and lacks some. The profile shows roughly 70,000 clones, 83% of them singletons. The chain couples TRBV6-1 to TRBJ2-1; D is perhaps TRBD1 or TRBD2 (5 bases each). Sequencing was performed on peripheral blood, taken 28 days after the second AZD1222 dose. The TCR sequence derives from an adult who received the AZD1222 COVID-19 vaccine. The CDR3 DNA follows: TGTGCCAGCAGTGAAGCTGGGGGCTCCTACAATGAGCAGTTCTTC. Protein product: CASSEAGGSYNEQFF.